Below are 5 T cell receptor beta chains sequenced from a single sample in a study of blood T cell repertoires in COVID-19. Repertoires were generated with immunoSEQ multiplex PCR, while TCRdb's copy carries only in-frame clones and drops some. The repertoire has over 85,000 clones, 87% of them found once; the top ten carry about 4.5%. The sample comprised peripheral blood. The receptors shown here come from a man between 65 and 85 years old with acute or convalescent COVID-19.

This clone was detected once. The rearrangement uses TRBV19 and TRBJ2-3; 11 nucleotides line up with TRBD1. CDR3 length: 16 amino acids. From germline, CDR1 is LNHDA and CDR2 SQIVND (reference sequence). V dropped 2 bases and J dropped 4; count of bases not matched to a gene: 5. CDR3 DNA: TGTGCCAGTAGTATATGGCCGGGACAGGGGGCAGATACGCAGTATTTT. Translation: CASSIWPGQGADTQYF.

CDR3 coding DNA: TGTGCCAGCAGTCCTCAGGGGGCGCCTCGGGGCGGGGAGCTGTTTTTT. This gives the protein CASSPQGAPRGGELFF. The chain uses TRBV28 and TRBJ2-2; 8 nucleotides agree with TRBD1. The germline V gene encodes CDR1 MDHEN and CDR2 SYDVKM. CDR3 length: 16 residues. Trimming cost V 5 bases and J 7 bases; bases outside gene matches: 12.

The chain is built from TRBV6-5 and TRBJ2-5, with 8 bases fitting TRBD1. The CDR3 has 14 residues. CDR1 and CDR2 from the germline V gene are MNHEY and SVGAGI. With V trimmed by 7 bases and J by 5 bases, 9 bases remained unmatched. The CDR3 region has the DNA TGTGCCAGCACCTACAGGGGGGCGGGGGAGACCCAGTACTTC. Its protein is CASTYRGAGETQYF.

The CDR3 DNA reads TGTGCCAGCACCGAGTATCCGAACACCGGGGAGCTGTTTTTT. Translation: CASTEYPNTGELFF. The chain uses TRBV5-4 and TRBJ2-2, with no clear D. The V gene's germline CDR1 is SGHNT and CDR2 YYREEE (reference sequence). The CDR3 runs 14 residues. The V gene lost 6 bases and the J gene lost 0 bases, with 9 bases spanning the gap.

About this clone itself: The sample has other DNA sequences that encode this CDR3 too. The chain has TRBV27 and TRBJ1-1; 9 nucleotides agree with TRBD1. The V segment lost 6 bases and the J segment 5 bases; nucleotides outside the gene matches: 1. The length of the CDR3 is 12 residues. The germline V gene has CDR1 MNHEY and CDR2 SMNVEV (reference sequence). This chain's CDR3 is CASRTGGTEAFF. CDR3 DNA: TGTGCCAGCAGGACAGGGGGGACTGAAGCTTTCTTT.